Here is one T cell receptor (beta chain) with its context. This sample is drawn from a study of Ad26.COV2.S vaccination and SARS-CoV-2 variants. Sample treatment: roughly 19 received Ad26.COV2.S at low or high dose, single or two shots; 5 received placebo; per-sample allocation not given. The investigators took samples on day 63 after the first vaccine or placebo injection. Assay: immunoSEQ multiplex PCR; the TCRdb copy retains only in-frame clones and omits some. Of 290,000 or so clones in the sample, over 75% were seen once. Germline-derived CDR1 and CDR2 are ENHRY and SYGVKD. The CDR3 length is 14 residues. Trimming stripped 5 bases from V and 1 base from J, with 11 bases between.

The chain combines TRBV10-3 with TRBJ1-1, with D unresolved. This TCR came from a person aged 18-65 years who received the Ad26.COV2.S COVID-19 vaccine or a placebo. Here the sequenced sample was peripheral blood, taken in a trial of Ad26.COV2.S vaccine versus placebo. CDR3 DNA sequence: TGTGCCATCAGTAAAGAATGGGAGAACACTGAAGCTTTCTTT. Protein product: CAISKEWENTEAFF.